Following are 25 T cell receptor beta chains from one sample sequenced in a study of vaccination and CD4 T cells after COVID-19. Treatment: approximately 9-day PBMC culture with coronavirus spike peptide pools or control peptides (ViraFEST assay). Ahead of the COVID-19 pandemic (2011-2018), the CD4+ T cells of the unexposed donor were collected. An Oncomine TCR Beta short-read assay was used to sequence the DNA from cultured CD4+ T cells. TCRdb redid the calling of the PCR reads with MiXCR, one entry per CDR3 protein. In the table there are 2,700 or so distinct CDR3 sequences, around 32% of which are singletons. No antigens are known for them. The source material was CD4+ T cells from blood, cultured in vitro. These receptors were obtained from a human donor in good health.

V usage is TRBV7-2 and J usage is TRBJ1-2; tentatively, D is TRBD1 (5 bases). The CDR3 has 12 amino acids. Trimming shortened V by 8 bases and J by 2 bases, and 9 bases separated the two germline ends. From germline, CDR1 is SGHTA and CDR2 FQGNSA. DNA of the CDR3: TGTGCCAGCTCCCCAGGGAACTATGGCTACACCTTC. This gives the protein CASSPGNYGYTF.

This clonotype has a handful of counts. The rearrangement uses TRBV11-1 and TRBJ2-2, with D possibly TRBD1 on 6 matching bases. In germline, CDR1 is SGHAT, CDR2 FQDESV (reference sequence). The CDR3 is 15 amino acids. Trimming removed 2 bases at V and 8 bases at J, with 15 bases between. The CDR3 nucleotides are TGTGCCAGCAGCTTACCGCAGGGGTATGGTGGGGAGCTGTTTTTT. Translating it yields CASSLPQGYGGELFF.

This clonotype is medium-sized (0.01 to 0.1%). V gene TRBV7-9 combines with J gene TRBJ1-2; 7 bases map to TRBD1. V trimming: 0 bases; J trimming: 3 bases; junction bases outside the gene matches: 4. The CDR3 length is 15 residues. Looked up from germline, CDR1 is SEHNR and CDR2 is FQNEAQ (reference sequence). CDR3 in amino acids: CASSLAGGRHYGYTF. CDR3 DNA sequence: TGTGCCAGCAGCTTAGCAGGGGGCCGCCACTATGGCTACACCTTC.

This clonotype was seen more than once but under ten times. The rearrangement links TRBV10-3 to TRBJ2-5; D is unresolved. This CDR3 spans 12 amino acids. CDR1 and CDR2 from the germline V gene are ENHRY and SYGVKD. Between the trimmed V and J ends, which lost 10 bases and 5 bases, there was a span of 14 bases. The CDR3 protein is CATSESRETQYF. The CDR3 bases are TGTGCCACCTCGGAGTCTAGGGAGACCCAGTACTTC.

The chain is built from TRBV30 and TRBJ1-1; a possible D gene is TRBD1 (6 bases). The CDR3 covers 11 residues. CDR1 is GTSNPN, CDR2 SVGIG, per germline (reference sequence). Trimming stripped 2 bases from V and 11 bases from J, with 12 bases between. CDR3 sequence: CAWSRGKRAFF. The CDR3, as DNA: TGTGCCTGGAGTAGGGGGAAGCGGGCTTTCTTT.

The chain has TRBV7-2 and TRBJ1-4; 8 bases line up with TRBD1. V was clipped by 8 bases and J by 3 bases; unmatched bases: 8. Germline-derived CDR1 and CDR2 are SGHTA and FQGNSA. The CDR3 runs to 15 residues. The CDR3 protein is CASSIQGAANEKLFF. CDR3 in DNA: TGTGCCAGCTCGATCCAGGGGGCGGCTAATGAAAAACTGTTTTTT.

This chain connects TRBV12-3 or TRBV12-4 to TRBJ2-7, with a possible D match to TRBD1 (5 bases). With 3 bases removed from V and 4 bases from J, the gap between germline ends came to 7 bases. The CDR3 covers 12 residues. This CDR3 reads CASSFAGYEQYF. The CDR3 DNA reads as TGTGCCAGCAGTTTCGCAGGGTACGAGCAGTACTTC.

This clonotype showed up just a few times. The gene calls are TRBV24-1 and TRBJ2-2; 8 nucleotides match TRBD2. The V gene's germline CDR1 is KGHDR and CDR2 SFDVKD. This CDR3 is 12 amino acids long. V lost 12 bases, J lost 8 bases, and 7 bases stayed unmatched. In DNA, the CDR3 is TGTGCCGCCGGGAGGGAACGGGGGGAGCTGTTTTTT. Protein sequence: CAAGRERGELFF.

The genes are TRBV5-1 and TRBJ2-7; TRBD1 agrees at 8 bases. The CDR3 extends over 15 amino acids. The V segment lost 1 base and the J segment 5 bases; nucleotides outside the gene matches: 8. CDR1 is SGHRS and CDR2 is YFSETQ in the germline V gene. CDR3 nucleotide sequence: TGCGCCAGCAGCTTGATCTCAGGGGGCGCGGACGAGCAGTACTTC. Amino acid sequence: CASSLISGGADEQYF.

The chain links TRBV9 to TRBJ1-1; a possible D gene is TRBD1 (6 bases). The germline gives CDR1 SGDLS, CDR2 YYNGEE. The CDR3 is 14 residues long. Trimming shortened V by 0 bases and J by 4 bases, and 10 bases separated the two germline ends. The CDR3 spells CASSVVTGPTEAFF. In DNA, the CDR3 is TGTGCCAGCAGCGTAGTGACAGGCCCCACTGAAGCTTTCTTT.

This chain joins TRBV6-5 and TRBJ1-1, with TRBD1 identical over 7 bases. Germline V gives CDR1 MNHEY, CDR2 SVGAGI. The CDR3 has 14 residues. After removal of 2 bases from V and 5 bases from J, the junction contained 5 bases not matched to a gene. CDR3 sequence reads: CASSYKGAETEAFF. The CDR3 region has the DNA TGTGCCAGCAGTTACAAGGGGGCAGAGACTGAAGCTTTCTTT.

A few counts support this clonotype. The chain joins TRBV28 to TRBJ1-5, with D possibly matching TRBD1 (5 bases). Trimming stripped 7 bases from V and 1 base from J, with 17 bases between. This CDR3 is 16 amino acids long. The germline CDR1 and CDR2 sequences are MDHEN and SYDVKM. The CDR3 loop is CASTPSGEGSNQPQHF. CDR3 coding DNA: TGTGCCAGCACCCCCTCGGGGGAGGGCAGCAATCAGCCCCAGCATTTT.

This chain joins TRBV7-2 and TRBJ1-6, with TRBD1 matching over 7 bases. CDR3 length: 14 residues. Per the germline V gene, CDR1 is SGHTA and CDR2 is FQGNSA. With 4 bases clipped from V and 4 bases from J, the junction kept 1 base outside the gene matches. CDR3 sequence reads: CTSSSTGYNSPLHF. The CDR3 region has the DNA TGTACCAGCAGCTCGACAGGGTATAATTCACCCCTCCACTTT.

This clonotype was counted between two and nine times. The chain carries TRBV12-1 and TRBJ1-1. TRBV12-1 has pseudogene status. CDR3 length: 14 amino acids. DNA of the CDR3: TGTGCCAGGACGCCAGAGGATAGGCACACTGAAGCTTTCTTT. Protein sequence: CARTPEDRHTEAFF.

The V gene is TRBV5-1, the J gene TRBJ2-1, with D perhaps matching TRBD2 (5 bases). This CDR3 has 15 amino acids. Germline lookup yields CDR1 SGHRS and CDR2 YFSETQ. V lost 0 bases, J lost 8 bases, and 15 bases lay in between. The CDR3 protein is CASSLAHRSGDEQFF. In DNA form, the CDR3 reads TGCGCCAGCAGCTTGGCCCATAGGAGCGGCGATGAGCAGTTCTTC. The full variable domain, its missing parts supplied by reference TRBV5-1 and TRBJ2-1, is KAGVTQTPRYLIKTRGQQVTLSCSPISGHRSVSWYQQTPGQGLQFLFEYFSETQRNKGNFPGRFSGRQFSNSRSEMNVSTLELGDSALYLCASSLAHRSGDEQFFGPGTRLTVL.

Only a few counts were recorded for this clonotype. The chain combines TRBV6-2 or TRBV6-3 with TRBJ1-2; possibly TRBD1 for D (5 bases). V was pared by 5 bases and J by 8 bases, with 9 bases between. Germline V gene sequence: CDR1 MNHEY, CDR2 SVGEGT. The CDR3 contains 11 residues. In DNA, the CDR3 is TGTGCCAGCAGTGGAGACAGAGGCTACACCTTC. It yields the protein CASSGDRGYTF.

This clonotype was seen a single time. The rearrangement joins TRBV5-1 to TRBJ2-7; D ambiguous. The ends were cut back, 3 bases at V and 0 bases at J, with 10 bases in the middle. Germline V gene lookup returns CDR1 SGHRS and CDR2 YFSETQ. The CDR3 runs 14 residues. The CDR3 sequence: CASSYDHSSYEQYF. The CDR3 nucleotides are TGCGCCAGCAGCTACGACCATAGCTCCTACGAGCAGTACTTC. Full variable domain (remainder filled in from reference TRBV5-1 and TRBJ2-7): KAGVTQTPRYLIKTRGQQVTLSCSPISGHRSVSWYQQTPGQGLQFLFEYFSETQRNKGNFPGRFSGRQFSNSRSEMNVSTLELGDSALYLCASSYDHSSYEQYFGPGTRLTVT.

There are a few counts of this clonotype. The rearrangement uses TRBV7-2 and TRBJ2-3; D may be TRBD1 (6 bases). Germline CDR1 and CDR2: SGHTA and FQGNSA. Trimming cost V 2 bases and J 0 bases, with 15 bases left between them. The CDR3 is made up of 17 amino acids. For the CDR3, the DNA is TGTGCCAGCAGCTTAAACATAATGGGGACAAGCACAGATACGCAGTATTTT. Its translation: CASSLNIMGTSTDTQYF.

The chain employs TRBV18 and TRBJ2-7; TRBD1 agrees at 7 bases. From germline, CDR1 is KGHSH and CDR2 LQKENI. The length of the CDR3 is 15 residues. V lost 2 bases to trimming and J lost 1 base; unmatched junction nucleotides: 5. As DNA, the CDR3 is TGTGCCAGCTCACCAACGGCACAGGGGTCCTACGAGCAGTACTTC. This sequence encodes CASSPTAQGSYEQYF.

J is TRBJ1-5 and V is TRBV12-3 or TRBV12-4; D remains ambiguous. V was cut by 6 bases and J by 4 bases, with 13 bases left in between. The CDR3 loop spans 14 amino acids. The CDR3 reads CASSLTRVNQPQHF. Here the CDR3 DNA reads TGTGCCAGCAGCCTAACGAGGGTAAATCAGCCCCAGCATTTT.

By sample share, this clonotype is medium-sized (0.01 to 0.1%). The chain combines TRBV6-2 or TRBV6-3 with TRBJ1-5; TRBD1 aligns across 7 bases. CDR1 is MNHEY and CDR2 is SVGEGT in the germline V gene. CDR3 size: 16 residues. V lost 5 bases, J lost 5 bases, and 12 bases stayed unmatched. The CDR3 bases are TGTGCCAGCAGTGAACAGGGGAGTTTTGGGTATCAGCCCCAGCATTTT. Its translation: CASSEQGSFGYQPQHF.

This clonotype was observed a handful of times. The CDR3 DNA sequence: TGTGCCAGCAGCTTATTGGGAGGGTACAATGAGCAGTTCTTC. It specifies CASSLLGGYNEQFF. V and J are TRBV7-2 and TRBJ2-1; 7 nucleotides agree with TRBD2. J lost 4 bases, V lost 2 bases, and 2 bases had no gene match. The CDR3 consists of 14 residues. Germline-derived CDR1 and CDR2 are SGHTA and FQGNSA. The full variable domain, its missing parts supplied by reference TRBV7-2 and TRBJ2-1, is GAGVSQSPSNKVTEKGKDVELRCDPISGHTALYWYRQSLGQGLEFLIYFQGNSAPDKSGLPSDRFSAERTGGSVSTLTIQRTQQEDSAVYLCASSLLGGYNEQFFGPGTRLTVL.

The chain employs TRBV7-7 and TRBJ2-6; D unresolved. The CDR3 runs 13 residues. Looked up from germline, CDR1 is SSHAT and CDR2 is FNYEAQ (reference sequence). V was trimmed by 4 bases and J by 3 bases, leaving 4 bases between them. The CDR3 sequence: CASSSGGANVLTF. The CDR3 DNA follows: TGTGCCAGCAGCTCCGGTGGGGCCAACGTCCTGACTTTC.

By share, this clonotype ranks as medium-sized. Here the CDR3 reads CSARGSGRMIDQPQHF. The CDR3 bases are TGCAGTGCTAGAGGCTCTGGCAGAATGATCGATCAGCCCCAGCATTTT. The chain employs TRBV20-1 and TRBJ1-5; D gene unclear. From germline, CDR1 is DFQATT and CDR2 SNEGSKA (reference sequence). V was cut by 1 base and J by 5 bases, with 18 bases left in between. This CDR3 region has 16 residues.

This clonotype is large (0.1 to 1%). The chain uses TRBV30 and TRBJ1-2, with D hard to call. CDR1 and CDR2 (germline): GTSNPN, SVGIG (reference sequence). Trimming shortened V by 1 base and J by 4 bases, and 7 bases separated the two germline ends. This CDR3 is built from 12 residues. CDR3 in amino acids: CAWSEGAYGYTF. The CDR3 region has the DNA TGTGCCTGGAGTGAAGGTGCCTATGGCTACACCTTC.